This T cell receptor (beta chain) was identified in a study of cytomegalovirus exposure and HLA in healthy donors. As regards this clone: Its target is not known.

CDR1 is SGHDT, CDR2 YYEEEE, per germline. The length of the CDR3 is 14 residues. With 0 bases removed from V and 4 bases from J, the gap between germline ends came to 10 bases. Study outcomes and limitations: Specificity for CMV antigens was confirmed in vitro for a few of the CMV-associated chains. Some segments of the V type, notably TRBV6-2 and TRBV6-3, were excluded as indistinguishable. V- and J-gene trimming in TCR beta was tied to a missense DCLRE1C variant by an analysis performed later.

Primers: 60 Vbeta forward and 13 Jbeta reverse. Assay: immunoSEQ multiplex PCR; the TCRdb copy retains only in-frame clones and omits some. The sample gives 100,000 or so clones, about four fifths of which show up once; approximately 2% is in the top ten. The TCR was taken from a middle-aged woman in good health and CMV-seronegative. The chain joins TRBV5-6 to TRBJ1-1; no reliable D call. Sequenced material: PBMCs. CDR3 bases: TGTGCCAGCAGCTTGGGACACCCGAGCACTGAAGCTTTCTTT. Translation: CASSLGHPSTEAFF.